These T cell receptor beta chains were read from a single sample in a study of blood T cell repertoires in COVID-19. Using immunoSEQ multiplex PCR, the repertoire was profiled, and TCRdb retains in-frame clones only, with some absent. The profile shows around 480,000 clones, approximately 89% of them singletons. The sequenced sample was peripheral blood. The source is a woman between 45 and 60 years old with COVID-19, enrolled during active disease. The CDR3 runs from the conserved cysteine through the conserved F or W. The D gene is left open where the match is weak. Expanded clones are given a class, and other clones once, few, many or no size at all.

J gene: TRBJ2-7; D gene: TRBD2; V gene: TRBV6-6; clone size: .; CDR3 DNA: TGTGCCAGCAGTCGAATGGGGACTAGCGGTTCCTACGAGCAGTACTTC; CDR3 protein: CASSRMGTSGSYEQYF
J gene: TRBJ1-1; D gene: TRBD1; V gene: TRBV9; clone size: .; CDR3 DNA: TGTGCCAGCAGCGTTACAGGGGACAGGGTGAACACTGAAGCTTTCTTT; CDR3 protein: CASSVTGDRVNTEAFF
J gene: TRBJ2-7; D gene: .; V gene: TRBV4-1; clone size: .; CDR3 DNA: TGCGCCAGCAGCCACTCTGGCACCTACGAGCAGTACTTC; CDR3 protein: CASSHSGTYEQYF
J gene: TRBJ1-1; D gene: .; V gene: TRBV5-5; clone size: .; CDR3 DNA: TGTGCCAGCAGCTTGACAGGGAACACTGAAGCTTTCTTT; CDR3 protein: CASSLTGNTEAFF
J gene: TRBJ1-1; D gene: .; V gene: TRBV2; clone size: .; CDR3 DNA: TGTGGTCGGGGAGGGACTGAAGCTTTCTTT; CDR3 protein: CGRGGTEAFF
J gene: TRBJ1-2; D gene: .; V gene: TRBV10-3; clone size: few; CDR3 DNA: TGTGCCATCAGTGAGGGGGGCGTAGCCTATGGCTACACCTTC; CDR3 protein: CAISEGGVAYGYTF
J gene: TRBJ1-3; D gene: .; V gene: TRBV28; clone size: .; CDR3 DNA: TGTGCCAGCTTTCTCTCCCGAGGAGACACCATATATTTT; CDR3 protein: CASFLSRGDTIYF
J gene: TRBJ2-3; D gene: TRBD1; V gene: TRBV6-5; clone size: .; CDR3 DNA: TGTGCCAGCAAGGATAACAGGGGTGGGGATACGCAGTATTTT; CDR3 protein: CASKDNRGGDTQYF
J gene: TRBJ1-2; D gene: .; V gene: TRBV6-1; clone size: .; CDR3 DNA: TGTGCCAGCAGTGAGGGGGGGCCTGGCTACACCTTC; CDR3 protein: CASSEGGPGYTF
J gene: TRBJ1-2; D gene: TRBD1; V gene: TRBV7-9; clone size: .; CDR3 DNA: TGTGCCAGCAGCTTAGTAGGGGGACAGGGGTTGTCTAACTATGGCTACACCTTC; CDR3 protein: CASSLVGGQGLSNYGYTF
J gene: TRBJ2-5; D gene: .; V gene: TRBV5-4; clone size: .; CDR3 DNA: TGTGCCAGCAGCTGGGGGGGCTCGGAGACCCAGTACTTC; CDR3 protein: CASSWGGSETQYF